This TCR beta chain was recovered during a study of cytomegalovirus exposure and HLA in healthy donors. As regards this clone: Its specificity is not known.

TCRdb's table, derived via immunoSEQ multiplex PCR, lists solely in-frame clones and lacks some. The top ten clones hold 3% to 3.5% of a sample with more than 250,000 clones, around 90% of them seen once. General study results and limits: It was around 160 TCR beta chains that were listed as cytomegalovirus-associated. Most TCR sequences proved rare, with some public TCRs found in many donors.

After removal of 4 bases from V and 2 bases from J, the junction contained 4 bases not matched to a gene. The germline CDR1 and CDR2 sequences are SGHRS and YFSETQ. The CDR3 has 16 residues. Specimen: PBMCs. This clonotype was obtained from a woman aged 30 to 39 in good health and CMV-seronegative. The gene calls are TRBV5-1 and TRBJ2-1; 12 bases fit TRBD1. The CDR3 sequence is CASSGGTGGPYNEQFF. Written as DNA, the CDR3 is TGCGCCAGCAGCGGAGGGACAGGGGGCCCCTACAATGAGCAGTTCTTC.